This TCR beta chain appears in the sequencing data of a study of T cell clones after liver transplantation. Study background: Standard immunosuppression, with no induction, continued until 12-24 months after transplant. Notes on the study in general: Circulating graft-donor-reactive CD4 TCRbeta sequences fell significantly post-transplant in most of the 8 subjects. In a couple of subjects, few donor cells limited the measurable donor-reactive repertoire.

CD3+CD4+ and CD3+CD8+ cells were FACS-sorted from thawed unstimulated PBMCs. The germline gives CDR1 SGHVS, CDR2 FQNEAQ. V was shortened by 5 bases and J by 4 bases, with 20 bases between the two germline ends. This CDR3 spans 16 amino acids. Regarding this clone: Its antigen is unknown.

The method was immunoSEQ multiplex PCR; TCRdb's version includes in-frame clones alone and lacks a portion of them. The table shows around 77,000 clones, with 80% occurring only once. The TCR originated in a human patient who received a liver transplant. The T cells may come from the graft donor. This rearrangement joins TRBV7-8 to TRBJ1-1; possible D gene TRBD1, 5 bases. Sequenced material: CD4+ T cells from blood, taken 12 months after liver transplant. The CDR3 here is CASSVRELDGGTEAFF. For the CDR3, the DNA is TGTGCCAGCAGCGTTAGGGAGCTTGACGGGGGCACTGAAGCTTTCTTT.